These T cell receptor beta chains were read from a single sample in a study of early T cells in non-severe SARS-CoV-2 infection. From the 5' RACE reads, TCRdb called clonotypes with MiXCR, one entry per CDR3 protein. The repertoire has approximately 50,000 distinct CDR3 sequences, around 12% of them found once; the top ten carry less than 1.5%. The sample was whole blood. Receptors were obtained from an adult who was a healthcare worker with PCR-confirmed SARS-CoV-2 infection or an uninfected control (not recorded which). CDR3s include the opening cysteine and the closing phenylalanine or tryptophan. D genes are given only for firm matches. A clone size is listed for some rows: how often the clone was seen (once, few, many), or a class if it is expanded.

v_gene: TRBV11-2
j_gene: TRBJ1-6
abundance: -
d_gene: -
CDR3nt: TGTGCCAGCAGCTTGAGGACAGATAATTCACCCCTCCACTTT
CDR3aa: CASSLRTDNSPLHF

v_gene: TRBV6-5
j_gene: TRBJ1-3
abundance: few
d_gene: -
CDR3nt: TGTGCCAGCAGGCCCGGCCACAGAGGAAACACCATATATTTT
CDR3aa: CASRPGHRGNTIYF

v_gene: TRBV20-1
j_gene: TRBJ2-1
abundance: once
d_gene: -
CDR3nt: TGCAGTGCTAGAGGTGGAGGCTCCTACAATGAGCAGTTCTTC
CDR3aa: CSARGGGSYNEQFF

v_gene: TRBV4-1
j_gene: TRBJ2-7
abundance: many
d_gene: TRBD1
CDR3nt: TGCGCCAGCAGCCAACGGTTCGTCGACAGGGTGGGTGAGCAGTACTTC
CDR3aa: CASSQRFVDRVGEQYF

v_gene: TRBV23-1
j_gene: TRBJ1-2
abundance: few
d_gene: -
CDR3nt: TGCGCCAGCAGCCGTTATGACGGGGCCCGCCGCCGGGGAAACTATGGCTACACCTTC
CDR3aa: CASSRYDGARRRGNYGYTF

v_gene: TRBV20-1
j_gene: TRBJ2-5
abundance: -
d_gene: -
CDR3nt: TGCAGTGCTGAGGACCAATGGCAAGAGACCCAGTACTTC
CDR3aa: CSAEDQWQETQYF

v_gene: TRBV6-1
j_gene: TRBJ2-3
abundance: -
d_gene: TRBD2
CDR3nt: TGTGCCAGCTTCACGGGGGGGGCCGGGACAGATACGCAGTATTTT
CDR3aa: CASFTGGAGTDTQYF

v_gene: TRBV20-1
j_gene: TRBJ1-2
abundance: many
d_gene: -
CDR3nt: TGCAGTGCTAGGACCCTAGGAGGGGCGCGACATGGCTACACCTTC
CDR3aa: CSARTLGGARHGYTF

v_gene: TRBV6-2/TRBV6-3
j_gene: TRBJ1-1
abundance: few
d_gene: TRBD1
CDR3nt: TGTGCCAGCAGTTACCCAGGACAGGGACTATTGAACACTGAAGCTTTCTTT
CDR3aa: CASSYPGQGLLNTEAFF

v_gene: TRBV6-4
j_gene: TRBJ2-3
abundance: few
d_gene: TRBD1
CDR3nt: TGTGCCAGCAGTGACTCGACAGGGGGTGCGGATACGCAGTATTTT
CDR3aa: CASSDSTGGADTQYF

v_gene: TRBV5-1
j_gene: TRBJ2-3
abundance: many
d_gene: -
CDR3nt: TGCGCCAGCAGCTTGGAGGCGGATACGCAGTATTTT
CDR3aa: CASSLEADTQYF

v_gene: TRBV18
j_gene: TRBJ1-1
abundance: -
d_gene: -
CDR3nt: TGTGCCAGCTCACCTCGGAAGGGCAGGGAGACACACCACACTGAAGCTTTCTTT
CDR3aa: CASSPRKGRETHHTEAFF

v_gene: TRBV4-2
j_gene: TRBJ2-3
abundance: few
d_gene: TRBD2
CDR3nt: TGTGCCAGCAGCCAAGATTTGGCGGGAGCTACCACAGATACGCAGTATTTT
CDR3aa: CASSQDLAGATTDTQYF

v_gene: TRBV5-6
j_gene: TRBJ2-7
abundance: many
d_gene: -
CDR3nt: TGTGCCAGCAGCTCAGGGGTTCCCTCCTACGAGCAGTACTTC
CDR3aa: CASSSGVPSYEQYF

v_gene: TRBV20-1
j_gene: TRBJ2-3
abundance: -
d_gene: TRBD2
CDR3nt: TGCAGTACCACTAGCGGGGACACAGATACGCAGTATTTT
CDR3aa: CSTTSGDTDTQYF

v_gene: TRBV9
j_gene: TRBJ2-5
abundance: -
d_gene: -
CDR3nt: TGTGCCAGCAGCGTAGGGGCCGAGGAGACCCAGTACTTC
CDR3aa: CASSVGAEETQYF

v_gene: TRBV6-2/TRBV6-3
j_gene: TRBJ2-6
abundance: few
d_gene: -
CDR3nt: TGTGCCAGCAGTCGGCCCTCCGGGGCCTCTGGGGCCAACGTCCTGACTTTC
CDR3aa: CASSRPSGASGANVLTF

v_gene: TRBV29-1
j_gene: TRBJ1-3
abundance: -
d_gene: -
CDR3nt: TGCAGCGTCGGACATCCTGGAAACACCATATATTTT
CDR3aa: CSVGHPGNTIYF

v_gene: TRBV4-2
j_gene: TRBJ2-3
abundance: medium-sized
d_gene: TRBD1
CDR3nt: TGTGCCAGCAGCCCCGAGAGAGACAGGGGCACAGATACGCAGTATTTT
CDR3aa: CASSPERDRGTDTQYF

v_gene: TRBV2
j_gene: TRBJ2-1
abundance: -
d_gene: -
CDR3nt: TGTGCCAGCCAGGCAGGGGTCTCCTACAATGAGCAGTTCTTC
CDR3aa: CASQAGVSYNEQFF

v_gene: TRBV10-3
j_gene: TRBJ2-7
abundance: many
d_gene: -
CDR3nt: TGTGCCATCAGTGAAAGTTCGGAACAGGGTAACGGTGGTGTCTTC
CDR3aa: CAISESSEQGNGGVF

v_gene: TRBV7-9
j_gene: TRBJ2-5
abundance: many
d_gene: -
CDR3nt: TGTGCCAGCGGTAGGGACATTCAAGAGACCCAGTACTTC
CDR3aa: CASGRDIQETQYF

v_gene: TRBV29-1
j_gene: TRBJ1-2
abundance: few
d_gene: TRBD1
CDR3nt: TGCAGCGTCCTCAACTCCGGACAGGGCCCCTATGGCTACACCTTC
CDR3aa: CSVLNSGQGPYGYTF

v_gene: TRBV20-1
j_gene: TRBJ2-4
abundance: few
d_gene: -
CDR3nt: TGCAGTGCTAGAGGGGAAAACATTCAGTACTTC
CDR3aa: CSARGENIQYF